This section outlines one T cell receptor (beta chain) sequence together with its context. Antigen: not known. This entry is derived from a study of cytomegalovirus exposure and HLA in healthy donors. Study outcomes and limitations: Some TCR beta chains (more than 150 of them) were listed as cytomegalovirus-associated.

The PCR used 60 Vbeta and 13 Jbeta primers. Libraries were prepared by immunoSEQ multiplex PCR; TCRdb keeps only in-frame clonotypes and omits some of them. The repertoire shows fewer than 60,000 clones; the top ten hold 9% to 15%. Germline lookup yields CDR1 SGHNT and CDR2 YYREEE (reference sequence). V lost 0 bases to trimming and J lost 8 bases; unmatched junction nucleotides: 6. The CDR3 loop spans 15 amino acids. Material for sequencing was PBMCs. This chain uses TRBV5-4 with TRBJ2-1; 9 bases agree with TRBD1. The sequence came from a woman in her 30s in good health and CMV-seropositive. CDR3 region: CASSLGPGQGYEQFF. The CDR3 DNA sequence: TGTGCCAGCAGCTTGGGACCGGGACAGGGTTATGAGCAGTTCTTC.